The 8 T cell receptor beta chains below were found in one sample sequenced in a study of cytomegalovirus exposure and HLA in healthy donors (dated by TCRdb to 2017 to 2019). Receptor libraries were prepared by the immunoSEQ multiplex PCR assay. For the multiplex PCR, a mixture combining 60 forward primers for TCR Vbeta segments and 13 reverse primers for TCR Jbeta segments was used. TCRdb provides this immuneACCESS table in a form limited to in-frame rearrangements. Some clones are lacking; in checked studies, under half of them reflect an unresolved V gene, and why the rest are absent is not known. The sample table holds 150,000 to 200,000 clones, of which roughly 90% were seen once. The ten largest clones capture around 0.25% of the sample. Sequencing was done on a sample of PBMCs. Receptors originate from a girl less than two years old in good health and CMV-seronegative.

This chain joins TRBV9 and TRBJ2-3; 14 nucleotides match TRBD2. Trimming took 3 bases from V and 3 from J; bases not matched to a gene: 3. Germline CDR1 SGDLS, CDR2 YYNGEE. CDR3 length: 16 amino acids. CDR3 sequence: CASSGLAGGATDTQYF. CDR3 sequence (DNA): TGTGCCAGCAGCGGACTAGCGGGAGGGGCGACAGATACGCAGTATTTT.

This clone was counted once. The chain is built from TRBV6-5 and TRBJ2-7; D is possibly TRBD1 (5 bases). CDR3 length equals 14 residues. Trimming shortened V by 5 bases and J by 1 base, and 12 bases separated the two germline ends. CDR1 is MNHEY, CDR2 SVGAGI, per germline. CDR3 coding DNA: TGTGCCAGCAGTCCTACGACAGCATCCTACGAGCAGTACTTC. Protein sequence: CASSPTTASYEQYF.

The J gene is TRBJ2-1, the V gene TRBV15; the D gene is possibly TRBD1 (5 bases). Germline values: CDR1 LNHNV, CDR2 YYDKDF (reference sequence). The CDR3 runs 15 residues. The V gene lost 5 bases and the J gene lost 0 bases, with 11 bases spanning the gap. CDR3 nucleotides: TGTGCCACCAGCGGGGCCAGTAGCTCCTACAATGAGCAGTTCTTC. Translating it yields CATSGASSSYNEQFF.

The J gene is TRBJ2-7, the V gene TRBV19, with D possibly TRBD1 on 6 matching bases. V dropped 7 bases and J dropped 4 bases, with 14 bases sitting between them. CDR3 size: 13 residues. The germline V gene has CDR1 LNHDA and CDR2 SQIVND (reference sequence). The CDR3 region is CASNPGQPYEQYF. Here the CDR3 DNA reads TGTGCCAGTAATCCGGGACAACCTTACGAGCAGTACTTC. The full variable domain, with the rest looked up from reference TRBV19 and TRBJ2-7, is DGGITQSPKYLFRKEGQNVTLSCEQNLNHDAMYWYRQDPGQGLRLIYYSQIVNDFQKGDIAEGYSVSREKKESFPLTVTSAQKNPTAFYLCASNPGQPYEQYFGPGTRLTVT.

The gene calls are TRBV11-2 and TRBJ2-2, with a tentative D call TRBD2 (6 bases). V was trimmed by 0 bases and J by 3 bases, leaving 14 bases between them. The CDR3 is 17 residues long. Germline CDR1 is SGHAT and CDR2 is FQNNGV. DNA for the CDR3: TGTGCCAGCAGCTTAGATTTGGACGGGACTTACACCGGGGAGCTGTTTTTT. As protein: CASSLDLDGTYTGELFF.

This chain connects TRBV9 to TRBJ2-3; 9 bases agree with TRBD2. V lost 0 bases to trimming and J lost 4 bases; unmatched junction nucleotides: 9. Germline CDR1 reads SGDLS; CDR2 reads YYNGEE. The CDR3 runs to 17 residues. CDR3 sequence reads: CASSVEPLAGGADTQYF. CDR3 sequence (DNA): TGTGCCAGCAGCGTAGAGCCTCTCGCGGGAGGGGCAGATACGCAGTATTTT.

DNA for the CDR3: TGTGCCAGCAGCCAAGATGTGGCGGGAGGAGGGACCGGGGAGCTGTTTTTT. Translated: CASSQDVAGGGTGELFF. The chain carries TRBV4-2 and TRBJ2-2, with TRBD2 identical over 8 bases. V trimming: 0 bases; J trimming: 5 bases; junction bases outside the gene matches: 8. CDR3 size: 17 residues. CDR1 and CDR2 from the germline V gene are LGHNA and YNFKEQ.

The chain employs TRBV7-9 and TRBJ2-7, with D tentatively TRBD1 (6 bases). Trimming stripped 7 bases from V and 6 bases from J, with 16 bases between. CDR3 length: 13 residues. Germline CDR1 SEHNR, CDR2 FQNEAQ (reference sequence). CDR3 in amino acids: CASTVQGSGEQYF. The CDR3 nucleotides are TGTGCCAGCACCGTGCAGGGGTCCGGCGAGCAGTACTTC.